Below, 20 T cell receptor beta chains from the same sample are listed, as sequenced in a study of T cells after yellow fever vaccination. TCRdb re-called the 5' RACE reads with MiXCR, one entry per CDR3 protein. The data contain 100,000 to 150,000 distinct CDR3 sequences, about 7% of them singletons. Sample: CD4+ T cells sorted from PBMCs, taken approximately 11 days after the first yellow fever vaccination. The source of these receptors is a man aged 18 to 29 who received the YFV17D yellow fever vaccine.

The table lists this clonotype with many counts. The chain carries TRBV4-2 and TRBJ1-4, with D perhaps matching TRBD1 (6 bases). Trimming removed 4 bases at V and 3 bases at J, with 18 bases between. CDR1 and CDR2 (germline): LGHNA, YNFKEQ. This CDR3 contains 17 residues. CDR3 in DNA: TGTGCCAGCAGCCGGAACGCTCAGGGGTCTCCTAATGAAAAACTGTTTTTT. Amino acids: CASSRNAQGSPNEKLFF.

This clonotype was seen more than once but under ten times. V usage is TRBV7-2 and J usage is TRBJ2-5; 7 bases align to TRBD1. CDR1 is SGHTA, CDR2 FQGNSA, per germline. There are 14 residues in the CDR3. V shed 5 bases and J 2 bases; nucleotides not matched to a gene: 5. The CDR3 region is CASSPDRVQETQYF. CDR3 DNA sequence: TGTGCCAGCAGCCCCGACAGGGTTCAAGAGACCCAGTACTTC.

This clonotype was counted many times. The chain joins TRBV28 to TRBJ2-2, with a tentative D call TRBD1 (6 bases). The germline V gene encodes CDR1 MDHEN and CDR2 SYDVKM. The CDR3 sequence is 18 residues long. Trimming pared 3 bases from V and 5 bases from J, leaving 22 bases between. The CDR3 DNA reads TGTGCCAGCAGTTTCCCCGGGCTAACAGGGTTGGGGACCGGGGAGCTGTTTTTT. Protein sequence: CASSFPGLTGLGTGELFF. The variable domain in full, completed from reference TRBV28 and TRBJ2-2, reads DVKVTQSSRYLVKRTGEKVFLECVQDMDHENMFWYRQDPGLGLRLIYFSYDVKMKEKGDIPEGYSVSREKKERFSLILESASTNQTSMYLCASSFPGLTGLGTGELFFGEGSRLTVL.

This clonotype was seen at least ten times. J is TRBJ2-3 and V is TRBV5-1; the D gene is possibly TRBD2 (5 bases). This CDR3 has 18 residues. V was cut by 4 bases and J by 2 bases, with 23 bases left in between. Germline V gene lookup returns CDR1 SGHRS and CDR2 YFSETQ. Written as DNA, the CDR3 is TGCGCCAGCAGCCCTCGATCTGGGTGGAGGCTTATCACAGATACGCAGTATTTT. This sequence encodes CASSPRSGWRLITDTQYF.

This clonotype has at least ten counts. The J gene is TRBJ2-1, the V gene TRBV5-1, with TRBD1 as a possible D gene (5 bases). The V end lost 2 bases, the J end lost 9 bases, and 18 bases lay between the germline ends. The CDR3 spans 15 residues. Germline V gives CDR1 SGHRS, CDR2 YFSETQ. In DNA, the CDR3 is TGCGCCAGCAGCTTTGAACAGGCTCCCTGGGGTGAGCAGTTCTTC. Translation gives CASSFEQAPWGEQFF.

At least ten counts were recorded for this clonotype. This chain uses TRBV5-1 with TRBJ2-3; 9 bases are a match to TRBD2. The junction had 3 bases not matched to a gene; V was cut back by 1 base and J by 0 bases. This CDR3 spans 16 amino acids. In germline, CDR1 is SGHRS, CDR2 YFSETQ. DNA of the CDR3: TGCGCCAGCAGCTTGAGGAGCGGGGGGAGCACAGATACGCAGTATTTT. Its translation: CASSLRSGGSTDTQYF.

This clonotype occurred many times. V is TRBV6-1 and J is TRBJ2-3, with TRBD2 matching 8 bases. CDR1 is MNHNS, CDR2 SASEGT, per germline. There are 17 residues in the CDR3. The junction had 13 bases not matched to a gene; V was cut back by 5 bases and J by 3 bases. The CDR3 is CASSKKPGGRITDTQYF. CDR3 in DNA: TGTGCCAGCAGTAAAAAACCGGGGGGGCGAATTACAGATACGCAGTATTTT.

In its sample, this clonotype was seen many times. CDR3 in amino acids: CSARNPWSVGNMNTEAFF. CDR3 sequence (DNA): TGCAGTGCTAGAAACCCCTGGTCGGTCGGAAATATGAACACTGAAGCTTTCTTT. This chain joins TRBV20-1 and TRBJ1-1, with D uncertain. Trimming left V 2 bases short and J 0 bases short, with 22 bases between. The germline V gene has CDR1 DFQATT and CDR2 SNEGSKA (reference sequence). The CDR3 is 18 residues long.

This clonotype was counted ten times or more. As DNA, the CDR3 is TGCAGTGCGATCCGCCCGGCCACAGACTACGAGCAGTACTTC. It codes for CSAIRPATDYEQYF. The J gene is TRBJ2-7, the V gene TRBV20-1; no definite D call. V lost 6 bases and J lost 3, with 18 bases in between. Germline CDR1 and CDR2: DFQATT and SNEGSKA (reference sequence). This CDR3 spans 14 amino acids.

For this clonotype: Possible read error: a much larger clone is one base away. The chain carries TRBV2 and TRBJ1-2; maybe TRBD1 (6 bases). Deletions cut 5 bases from V and 6 bases from J, with 16 bases between. The CDR3 loop spans 14 amino acids. Germline V gene data show CDR1 as SNHLY and CDR2 as FYNNEI. The CDR3 here is CASSPTWTADGYTF. The CDR3 DNA reads as TGTGCCAGCAGTCCAACGTGGACAGCGGATGGCTACACCTTC.

This clonotype was recorded many times. The chain combines TRBV7-9 with TRBJ1-1; TRBD1 matches at 7 bases. After removal of 5 bases from V and 5 bases from J, the junction contained 8 bases not matched to a gene. Germline loops: CDR1 SEHNR, CDR2 FQNEAQ (reference sequence). This CDR3 is built from 14 residues. CDR3 sequence reads: CASSPRDSRTEAFF. In DNA form, the CDR3 reads TGTGCCAGCAGCCCCCGGGACAGCCGGACTGAAGCTTTCTTT.

The table lists this clonotype with many counts. The chain uses TRBV4-2 and TRBJ2-2, with a weak D call TRBD2 (5 bases). CDR1 is LGHNA and CDR2 is YNFKEQ in the germline V gene. Trimming pared 0 bases from V and 0 bases from J, leaving 11 bases between. The CDR3 spans 17 residues. CDR3: CASSQDLRRANTGELFF. As DNA, the CDR3 is TGTGCCAGCAGCCAAGATCTGAGGCGGGCGAACACCGGGGAGCTGTTTTTT.

This clonotype occurred a few times. This rearrangement joins TRBV20-1 to TRBJ2-5; D ambiguous. The V gene's germline CDR1 is DFQATT and CDR2 SNEGSKA (reference sequence). V was clipped by 0 bases and J by 2 bases, with 16 bases between them. The CDR3 totals 16 residues. CDR3 DNA: TGCAGTGCTAGAGACGCCCCCGGGCTGGGGCAAGAGACCCAGTACTTC. Its translation: CSARDAPGLGQETQYF.

This clonotype has a count of ten or more. The rearrangement links TRBV10-3 to TRBJ2-1; tentative D call: TRBD1 (6 bases). V shed 0 bases and J shed 2 bases, with 14 bases lying between them. Germline lookup yields CDR1 ENHRY and CDR2 SYGVKD. The CDR3 extends over 17 amino acids. DNA of the CDR3: TGTGCCATCAGTGAGTCGTCAGGGGCTACAACCTACAATGAGCAGTTCTTC. Translated: CAISESSGATTYNEQFF.

In its sample, this clonotype was seen many times. The gene calls are TRBV7-9 and TRBJ1-4, with D possibly being TRBD1 (5 bases). Deletions cut 3 bases from V and 4 bases from J, with 15 bases between. This CDR3 is built from 16 residues. CDR1 and CDR2 from the germline V gene are SEHNR and FQNEAQ (reference sequence). CDR3 DNA: TGTGCCAGCAGCTTGAATCCGGGACGGAATAATGAAAAACTGTTTTTT. Its protein product is CASSLNPGRNNEKLFF.

This clonotype came up many times. DNA for the CDR3: TGTGCCAGCAGCTTGCTGTCACATTCACCCCTCCACTTT. It yields the protein CASSLLSHSPLHF. The chain carries TRBV7-9 and TRBJ1-6; D is ambiguous. CDR1 and CDR2 (germline): SEHNR, FQNEAQ (reference sequence). The CDR3 runs to 13 residues. Between the trimmed V and J ends, which lost 3 bases and 8 bases, there was a span of 8 bases.

This clonotype was detected ten times or more. V and J are TRBV2 and TRBJ1-6; TRBD1 agrees at 7 bases. V trimming: 8 bases; J trimming: 7 bases; junction bases outside the gene matches: 8. The CDR3 is made up of 14 amino acids. CDR1 SNHLY and CDR2 FYNNEI come from the germline V gene. The CDR3 region is CASGGQSENSPLHF. The CDR3 coding sequence is TGTGCCAGCGGGGGACAGTCTGAAAATTCACCCCTCCACTTT. Based on the CDR3 plus reference TRBV2 and TRBJ1-6, the full variable domain is EPEVTQTPSHQVTQMGQEVILRCVPISNHLYFYWYRQILGQKVEFLVSFYNNEISEKSEIFDDQFSVERPDGSNFTLKIRSTKLEDSAMYFCASGGQSENSPLHFGNGTRLTVT.

The table lists this clonotype with many counts. This sequence joins TRBV7-2 and TRBJ2-3; D may be TRBD1 (5 bases). This CDR3 spans 14 amino acids. Germline loops: CDR1 SGHTA, CDR2 FQGNSA. Trimming took 0 bases from V and 2 from J, leaving 6 bases between them. DNA for the CDR3: TGTGCCAGCAGCTTAGCACAGGTCACAGATACGCAGTATTTT. Residues: CASSLAQVTDTQYF.

This clonotype was recorded many times. The chain combines TRBV9 with TRBJ1-1, with TRBD1 matching 10 bases. Germline loops: CDR1 SGDLS, CDR2 YYNGEE. The trim removed 0 bases at V and 3 bases at J, leaving 5 bases unmatched. The CDR3 sequence is 16 residues long. CDR3 in amino acids: CASSVEDRGWDTEAFF. For the CDR3, the DNA is TGTGCCAGCAGCGTAGAGGACAGGGGGTGGGACACTGAAGCTTTCTTT.

This clonotype was recorded at least ten times. The chain carries TRBV20-1 and TRBJ2-3; the D is unclear. Trimming shortened V by 3 bases and J by 0 bases, and 7 bases separated the two germline ends. Germline V gene sequence: CDR1 DFQATT, CDR2 SNEGSKA (reference sequence). This CDR3 spans 13 amino acids. CDR3 coding DNA: TGCAGTGCTAGCGCGGACAGCACAGATACGCAGTATTTT. This translates into CSASADSTDTQYF.